The rows below give T cell receptor beta chains drawn from one sample of a study of blood T cell repertoires in COVID-19. Method: immunoSEQ multiplex PCR; TCRdb's copy keeps in-frame clones and lacks some. The data contain around 620,000 clones, around 89% of them singletons. Sequencing used peripheral blood. The receptors shown here come from a woman between 18 and 29 years old with acute or convalescent COVID-19. Each CDR3 is given with its conserved first and last residue. The D gene is left open where the match is weak. Clone size, where shown, is once, few, many, or a class for clones that have expanded.

>NA|few|TRBV9|TRBJ1-3
CASSRNTGLSGNTIYF
TGTGCCAGCAGTCGCAATACAGGTCTCTCTGGAAACACCATATATTTT
>NA|NA|TRBV6-5|TRBJ2-2
CASGRGRGTGELFF
TGTGCCAGCGGGCGGGGCAGGGGGACCGGGGAGCTGTTTTTT
>NA|NA|TRBV6-6|TRBJ2-7
CASSPSVTYEQYF
TGTGCCAGCAGTCCCAGCGTGACCTACGAGCAGTACTTC
>NA|NA|TRBV4-3|TRBJ2-3
CASSQGGFSGTDTQYF
TGCGCCAGCAGCCAAGGAGGGTTTAGCGGTACAGATACGCAGTATTTT
>NA|NA|TRBV9|TRBJ2-1
CASSVATSSYNEQFF
TGTGCCAGCAGCGTAGCTACGAGCTCCTACAATGAGCAGTTCTTC
>TRBD2|NA|TRBV6-1|TRBJ2-5
CASSEARLAGARGGETQYF
TGTGCCAGCAGTGAAGCGAGGCTAGCGGGGGCCAGAGGGGGTGAGACCCAGTACTTC
>NA|NA|TRBV30|TRBJ1-5
CAPVGHKAHQPQHF
TGTGCCCCCGTGGGGCATAAGGCCCATCAGCCCCAGCATTTT
>NA|NA|TRBV3-1/TRBV3-2|TRBJ1-1
CASSQDLLNTEAFF
TGTGCCAGCAGCCAAGATCTCTTAAACACTGAAGCTTTCTTT
>NA|NA|TRBV30|TRBJ2-1
CAWSRGYNEQFF
TGTGCCTGGAGTCGGGGGTACAATGAGCAGTTCTTC
>TRBD2|NA|TRBV5-1|TRBJ2-1
CASSLALAGLAGYNEQFF
TGCGCCAGCAGCTTGGCCCTCGCGGGACTAGCGGGATACAATGAGCAGTTCTTC
>NA|once|TRBV27|TRBJ1-4
CASSLSRMVSNEKLFF
TGTGCCAGCAGTTTATCGAGGATGGTGTCTAATGAAAAACTGTTTTTT
>NA|NA|TRBV11-2|TRBJ1-4
CASSFGRVGEKLFF
TGTGCCAGCAGCTTTGGCAGGGTCGGCGAAAAACTGTTTTTT
>NA|NA|TRBV5-1|TRBJ1-4
CASSKGTTTNEKLFF
TGCGCCAGCAGCAAGGGGACAACAACTAATGAAAAACTGTTTTTT
>TRBD2|NA|TRBV3-1/TRBV3-2|TRBJ2-5
CASSPSGLLQETQYF
TGTGCCAGCAGCCCTTCGGGACTACTTCAAGAGACCCAGTACTTC
>NA|NA|TRBV19|TRBJ1-6
CASSGTLDNSPLHF
TGTGCCAGTTCCGGGACACTAGATAATTCACCCCTCCACTTT
>NA|NA|TRBV24-1|TRBJ2-2
CATSQGGNGELFF
TGTGCCACCTCCCAGGGGGGCAACGGGGAGCTGTTTTTT
>NA|NA|TRBV21-1|TRBJ2-1
CAIPELGAGEKYNEQFF
TGTGCCATTCCGGAACTAGGAGCGGGAGAAAAATACAATGAGCAGTTCTTC